This paragraph reports one T cell receptor (beta chain). Treatment indicated: 15 to 20 received Ad26.COV2.S at low or high dose, single or two shots; about 5 received placebo; per-sample allocation not given. All samples were drawn on day 63, counting from the first vaccine or placebo injection. These data come from a study of Ad26.COV2.S vaccination and SARS-CoV-2 variants. V dropped 0 bases and J dropped 2; count of bases not matched to a gene: 6. The germline gives CDR1 SGHNT, CDR2 YYREEE (reference sequence). The CDR3 totals 16 residues. Repertoires were generated with immunoSEQ multiplex PCR, while TCRdb's copy carries only in-frame clones and drops some. The top ten clones hold 2.1% of a sample with about 320,000 clones, about 82% of them seen once.

The V call is TRBV5-4, the J call TRBJ2-5; 8 nucleotides align to TRBD2. The sequence came from a person aged 18 to 65 who received the Ad26.COV2.S COVID-19 vaccine or a placebo. The sequencing used peripheral blood, collected in a trial of Ad26.COV2.S vaccine versus placebo. CDR3 bases: TGTGCCAGCAGCTTGGTTAGCGGGGTCAAACAAGAGACCCAGTACTTC. Its translation: CASSLVSGVKQETQYF.